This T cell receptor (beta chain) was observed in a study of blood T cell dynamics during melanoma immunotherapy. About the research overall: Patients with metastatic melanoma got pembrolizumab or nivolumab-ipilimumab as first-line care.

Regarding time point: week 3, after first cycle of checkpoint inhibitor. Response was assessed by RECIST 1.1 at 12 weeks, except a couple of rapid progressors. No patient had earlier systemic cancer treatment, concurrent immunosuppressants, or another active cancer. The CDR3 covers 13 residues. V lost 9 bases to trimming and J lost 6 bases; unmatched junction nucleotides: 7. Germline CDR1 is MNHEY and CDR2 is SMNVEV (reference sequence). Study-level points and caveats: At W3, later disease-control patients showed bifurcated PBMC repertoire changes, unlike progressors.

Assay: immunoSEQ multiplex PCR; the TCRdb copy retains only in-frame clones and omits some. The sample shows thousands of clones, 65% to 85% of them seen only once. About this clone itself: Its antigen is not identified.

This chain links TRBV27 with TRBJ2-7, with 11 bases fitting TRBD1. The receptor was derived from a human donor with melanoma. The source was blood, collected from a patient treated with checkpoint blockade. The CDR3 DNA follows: TGTGCCAGTGGCGGACAGGGGGCATCCGAGCAGTACTTC. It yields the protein CASGGQGASEQYF.